One sample yielded the 32 T cell receptor beta chains listed below, sequenced in a study of liver allograft versus peripheral blood T cells. Study background: The study compared liver allograft T cell receptor repertoires against peripheral blood repertoires of liver transplant recipients.

A single record per CDR3 protein comes from TCRdb applying MiXCR to the reads. Among about 12,000 distinct CDR3 sequences listed, 28% were seen once. These TCRs come from a human patient who had a liver transplant. Certain T cells may be donor cells from the graft.

This clonotype is medium-sized within its sample. This chain links TRBV24-1 with TRBJ2-3; a weak D match, TRBD2 (6 bases). Deletions cut 3 bases from V and 1 base from J, with 19 bases between. Germline V gene data show CDR1 as KGHDR and CDR2 as SFDVKD. The CDR3 is 18 residues long. CDR3 in amino acids: CATSDAPGVAEGTDTQYF. In nucleotides, the CDR3 is TGTGCCACCAGTGATGCCCCCGGGGTAGCGGAAGGCACAGATACGCAGTATTTT.

The chain uses TRBV19 and TRBJ2-7; 11 bases fit TRBD1. V lost 6 bases and J lost 4; bases outside the gene matches: 8. Germline V lookup: CDR1 LNHDA, CDR2 SQIVND (reference sequence). The CDR3 runs 15 residues. The CDR3, as DNA: TGTGCCAGTAGCACGTTCGGGACAGGGGGGTACGAGCAGTACTTC. It translates to CASSTFGTGGYEQYF.

This clonotype has more than one count but fewer than ten. V is TRBV28 and J is TRBJ2-3; 8 positions agree with TRBD1. This CDR3 region has 14 residues. The V gene's germline CDR1 is MDHEN and CDR2 SYDVKM. Trimming cost V 3 bases and J 4 bases; bases outside gene matches: 3. As DNA, the CDR3 is TGTGCCAGCAGTTTCTTACAGGGGGCAGATACGCAGTATTTT. Protein sequence: CASSFLQGADTQYF. The variable domain in full, with the rest retrieved from reference TRBV28 and TRBJ2-3, is DVKVTQSSRYLVKRTGEKVFLECVQDMDHENMFWYRQDPGLGLRLIYFSYDVKMKEKGDIPEGYSVSREKKERFSLILESASTNQTSMYLCASSFLQGADTQYFGPGTRLTVL.

The V and J genes are TRBV6-2 or TRBV6-3 and TRBJ1-5; D unresolved. Germline values: CDR1 MNHEY, CDR2 SVGEGT. V was pared by 7 bases and J by 6 bases, with 10 bases between. The CDR3 consists of 12 residues. The CDR3 nucleotides are TGTGCCAGCACCAGGAGTGGTCAGCCCCAGCATTTT. Its protein product is CASTRSGQPQHF.

This clonotype was observed at least ten times. The rearrangement joins TRBV7-9 to TRBJ2-3, with no clear D. V dropped 8 bases and J dropped 1 base, with 22 bases sitting between them. Germline CDR1 and CDR2: SEHNR and FQNEAQ (reference sequence). The CDR3 runs to 17 residues. The CDR3 loop reads CASLKAVSTTRTDTQYF. DNA of the CDR3: TGTGCCAGCTTGAAGGCAGTCTCAACGACACGCACAGATACGCAGTATTTT.

The chain couples TRBV29-1 to TRBJ1-2, with TRBD1 as a possible D gene (5 bases). V lost 7 bases and J lost 3, with 12 bases in between. CDR3 length equals 12 residues. Germline V gives CDR1 SQVTM, CDR2 ANQGSEA. CDR3 bases: TGCAGCGCGGGGGGGGGAGACTATGGCTACACCTTC. Protein: CSAGGGDYGYTF.

By proportion, this clonotype is medium-sized (0.01 to 0.1%). V gene TRBV18 combines with J gene TRBJ2-7; D unclear. The CDR3 covers 13 residues. Trimming stripped 1 base from V and 3 bases from J, with 7 bases between. Germline loops: CDR1 KGHSH, CDR2 LQKENI. The CDR3, as DNA: TGTGCCAGCTCACCACAGGGCCTCTACGAGCAGTACTTC. Encoded protein: CASSPQGLYEQYF.

The rearrangement uses TRBV6-2 or TRBV6-3 and TRBJ2-6; D gene ambiguous. V was shortened by 5 bases and J by 0 bases, with 8 bases between the two germline ends. This CDR3 contains 15 residues. Germline lookup yields CDR1 MNHEY and CDR2 SVGEGT. The CDR3 spells CASSNIRSGANVLTF. The CDR3 DNA is TGTGCCAGCAGTAACATACGCTCTGGGGCCAACGTCCTGACTTTC.

This clonotype was found a few times. The J gene is TRBJ2-5, the V gene TRBV28, with 7 bases fitting TRBD1. V was clipped by 5 bases and J by 3 bases; unmatched bases: 6. The germline gives CDR1 MDHEN, CDR2 SYDVKM. CDR3 size: 14 residues. In DNA, the CDR3 is TGTGCCAGCAGTAACGACAGGGCCAAAGAGACCCAGTACTTC. Translated: CASSNDRAKETQYF.

This clonotype was seen repeatedly, ten times or more. The chain carries TRBV10-3 and TRBJ2-2; the match to TRBD2 covers 13 bases. There are 16 residues in the CDR3. The trim removed 6 bases at V and 5 bases at J, leaving 6 bases unmatched. CDR1 is ENHRY, CDR2 SYGVKD, per germline. CDR3 nucleotides: TGTGCCATCAGCCTCGGACTAGCGGGAGAAACCGGGGAGCTGTTTTTT. Encoded protein: CAISLGLAGETGELFF.

The chain uses TRBV6-1 and TRBJ2-1; tentatively, D is TRBD2 (5 bases). There are 15 residues in the CDR3. The V gene's germline CDR1 is MNHNS and CDR2 SASEGT. With 4 bases removed from V and 0 bases from J, the gap between germline ends came to 10 bases. The DNA of the CDR3 is TGTGCCAGCAGTGGGCGGGTGAGCTCCTACAATGAGCAGTTCTTC. The encoded protein is CASSGRVSSYNEQFF.

CDR3 in DNA: TGTGCCAGTAGTATTAACGCGAATCAGCCCCAGCATTTT. Amino acid sequence: CASSINANQPQHF. This chain links TRBV19 with TRBJ1-5; D uncertain. Germline values: CDR1 LNHDA, CDR2 SQIVND (reference sequence). This CDR3 is 13 amino acids long. V dropped 3 bases and J dropped 4 bases, with 7 bases sitting between them.

By its share, this clonotype is medium-sized. This chain uses TRBV18 with TRBJ1-1; no clear D gene. The CDR3 loop spans 13 amino acids. Germline V gives CDR1 KGHSH, CDR2 LQKENI. With 2 bases removed from V and 1 base from J, the gap between germline ends came to 5 bases. The CDR3: CASSPVENTEAFF. CDR3 nucleotides: TGTGCCAGCTCACCAGTTGAGAACACTGAAGCTTTCTTT.

The chain couples TRBV29-1 to TRBJ2-7, with 7 bases aligning to TRBD1. V was clipped by 5 bases and J by 0 bases; unmatched bases: 16. CDR1 and CDR2 from the germline V gene are SQVTM and ANQGSEA. There are 17 residues in the CDR3. This CDR3 is CSVSAGRGTSYSYEQYF. The CDR3 DNA reads as TGCAGCGTTTCCGCGGGCAGGGGGACCTCCTACTCCTACGAGCAGTACTTC.

In this sample, this clonotype turned up many times. Here the CDR3 DNA reads TGTGCCAGCAGCGCTAGCGGGGGCCTCCCCGGGGAGCTGTTTTTT. Protein: CASSASGGLPGELFF. The V call is TRBV9, the J call TRBJ2-2, with 10 bases fitting TRBD2. The CDR3 loop spans 15 amino acids. V dropped 3 bases and J dropped 6; count of bases not matched to a gene: 5. Germline assignment: CDR1 SGDLS and CDR2 YYNGEE.

This clonotype is medium-sized (0.01 to 0.1%) within its sample. The V and J genes are TRBV29-1 and TRBJ2-7; no clear D. Trimming removed 4 bases at V and 1 base at J, with 14 bases between. Per germline, CDR1 SQVTM and CDR2 ANQGSEA. The CDR3 spans 14 residues. CDR3 residues: CSVVGSYPSYEQYF. The CDR3 nucleotides are TGCAGCGTTGTCGGGTCCTACCCTTCCTACGAGCAGTACTTC.

This clonotype was recorded a few times. The rearrangement joins TRBV30 to TRBJ1-5, with D uncertain. The CDR3 length is 13 residues. Germline values: CDR1 GTSNPN, CDR2 SVGIG (reference sequence). The V end lost 2 bases, the J end lost 4 bases, and 9 bases lay between the germline ends. The chain's CDR3 is CAWSSTANQPQHF. The DNA for the CDR3 is TGTGCCTGGAGTTCGACGGCGAATCAGCCCCAGCATTTT.

The chain links TRBV19 to TRBJ2-1; weak D call: TRBD2 (6 bases). The CDR3 extends over 15 amino acids. Germline values: CDR1 LNHDA, CDR2 SQIVND (reference sequence). The germline V and J ends were trimmed by 9 bases and 1 base, with 16 bases remaining between them. CDR3 in amino acids: CASSEGIRSYNEQFF. The CDR3 region has the DNA TGTGCCAGCTCGGAGGGAATTAGGTCCTACAATGAGCAGTTCTTC. Drawing the rest from reference TRBV19 and TRBJ2-1, the complete variable domain is DGGITQSPKYLFRKEGQNVTLSCEQNLNHDAMYWYRQDPGQGLRLIYYSQIVNDFQKGDIAEGYSVSREKKESFPLTVTSAQKNPTAFYLCASSEGIRSYNEQFFGPGTRLTVL.

The chain couples TRBV30 to TRBJ2-1; D tentatively reads TRBD1 or TRBD2 (6 bases each). The CDR3 is 13 amino acids. Germline values: CDR1 GTSNPN, CDR2 SVGIG (reference sequence). Deletions cut 8 bases from V and 10 bases from J, with 21 bases between. CDR3 amino acids: CARTGAGISEQFF. The CDR3 DNA sequence: TGTGCCCGGACGGGGGCAGGGATCTCCGAGCAGTTCTTC.

The chain joins TRBV19 to TRBJ2-7, with 8 nucleotides matching TRBD2. The CDR3 length is 15 residues. The germline V gene has CDR1 LNHDA and CDR2 SQIVND (reference sequence). The trim removed 3 bases at V and 6 bases at J, leaving 10 bases unmatched. The CDR3 here is CASSIQAGVPAEQYF. Written as DNA, the CDR3 is TGTGCCAGTAGTATCCAAGCGGGAGTGCCCGCCGAGCAGTACTTC. Full variable domain (outside the CDR3, taken from reference TRBV19 and TRBJ2-7): DGGITQSPKYLFRKEGQNVTLSCEQNLNHDAMYWYRQDPGQGLRLIYYSQIVNDFQKGDIAEGYSVSREKKESFPLTVTSAQKNPTAFYLCASSIQAGVPAEQYFGPGTRLTVT.

The V call is TRBV30, the J call TRBJ2-7; a possible D gene is TRBD1 (6 bases). From germline, CDR1 is GTSNPN and CDR2 SVGIG (reference sequence). V was shortened by 0 bases and J by 3 bases, with 12 bases between the two germline ends. The CDR3 length is 14 residues. CDR3 loop: CAWSVSGVYYEQYF. The CDR3 DNA is TGTGCCTGGAGTGTCTCAGGGGTATACTACGAGCAGTACTTC.

This chain links TRBV9 with TRBJ1-1; no definite D call. The CDR3 loop spans 13 amino acids. V was pared by 4 bases and J by 3 bases, with 10 bases between. Germline-derived CDR1 and CDR2 are SGDLS and YYNGEE. The CDR3 reads CASSKSHHTEAFF. The CDR3 DNA sequence: TGTGCCAGCAGCAAGTCACACCACACTGAAGCTTTCTTT.

The chain employs TRBV5-4 and TRBJ1-1; tentatively, D is TRBD1 (5 bases). Trimming cost V 5 bases and J 1 base, with 18 bases left between them. The CDR3 runs 16 residues. Germline V gene sequence: CDR1 SGHNT, CDR2 YYREEE (reference sequence). The CDR3 reads CASSYSMAGTNTEAFF. CDR3 DNA: TGTGCCAGCAGTTACTCGATGGCAGGGACGAACACTGAAGCTTTCTTT.

This clonotype is classed as medium-sized. V is TRBV18 and J is TRBJ2-3; a possible D gene is TRBD1 (6 bases). Trimming pared 2 bases from V and 3 bases from J, leaving 15 bases between. CDR3 length: 16 amino acids. Germline V gives CDR1 KGHSH, CDR2 LQKENI. CDR3 nucleotides: TGTGCCAGCTCACCAACCCTACTTCAGGGGACAGATACGCAGTATTTT. The encoded protein is CASSPTLLQGTDTQYF.

This clonotype was seen ten or more times. The chain recombines TRBV18 with TRBJ1-1; 10 bases line up with TRBD1. With 3 bases clipped from V and 3 bases from J, the junction kept 16 bases outside the gene matches. Germline V lookup: CDR1 KGHSH, CDR2 LQKENI. The CDR3 is made up of 19 amino acids. The CDR3 DNA sequence: TGTGCCAGCTCACCCCTCCGGGACAGGGGTAAGATAGTGTACACTGAAGCTTTCTTT. Protein product: CASSPLRDRGKIVYTEAFF.

Relative to its sample, this clonotype is medium-sized (0.01 to 0.1%). The rearrangement uses TRBV18 and TRBJ1-1; TRBD1 is a possible D gene (5 bases). The CDR3 loop spans 15 amino acids. V was cut by 2 bases and J by 7 bases, with 17 bases left in between. CDR1 is KGHSH and CDR2 is LQKENI in the germline V gene. Here the CDR3 DNA reads TGTGCCAGCTCACCAATGACCGGGGCCGACGGTGAAGCTTTCTTT. Translated, it gives CASSPMTGADGEAFF.

There are a few counts of this clonotype. V is TRBV6-7 and J is TRBJ2-1, with TRBD2 matching 12 bases. TRBV6-7 is labeled an ORF, and its function is uncertain. CDR3 length: 15 amino acids. V lost 5 bases, J lost 6 bases, and 5 bases stayed unmatched. The CDR3 coding sequence is TGTGCCAGCAGTCCCGGACTAGCGGGATGCAATGAGCAGTTCTTC. Protein product: CASSPGLAGCNEQFF.

This rearrangement joins TRBV7-9 to TRBJ1-4; possibly TRBD1 for D (5 bases). The CDR3 is 17 amino acids. Germline V CDR1 and CDR2: SEHNR, FQNEAQ (reference sequence). Trimming cost V 5 bases and J 1 base, with 17 bases left between them. CDR3 region: CASSRPPSQGTNEKLFF. The CDR3 nucleotides read TGTGCCAGCAGCCGACCCCCTAGCCAGGGAACTAATGAAAAACTGTTTTTT.

The chain recombines TRBV9 with TRBJ2-1; D not certain. Trimming removed 3 bases from V and 0 bases from J, with 10 bases in between. This CDR3 has 15 amino acids. CDR1 is SGDLS and CDR2 is YYNGEE in the germline V gene. In DNA form, the CDR3 reads TGTGCCAGCAGCGGAGGCAGCATCTCCTACAATGAGCAGTTCTTC. It translates to CASSGGSISYNEQFF.

This clonotype is labeled as medium-sized. The rearrangement links TRBV18 to TRBJ2-7; TRBD1 matches at 8 bases. Trimming took 2 bases from V and 2 from J; bases not matched to a gene: 5. Germline CDR1 and CDR2: KGHSH and LQKENI. CDR3 length: 15 amino acids. Here the CDR3 DNA reads TGTGCCAGCTCACCAGAGAGGACAGGGCCCTACGAGCAGTACTTC. Amino acids: CASSPERTGPYEQYF.

On this clonotype: This likely stems from a read error, as it lies one base from a far larger clone. The chain links TRBV6-5 to TRBJ1-1; TRBD1 matches at 9 bases. CDR1 and CDR2 (germline): MNHEY, SVGAGI. This CDR3 spans 17 amino acids. The J segment lost 1 base and the V segment lost 2 bases, leaving 8 bases of the junction unmatched. CDR3 DNA: TGTGCCAGCAGTTACAATCCCGGACAGGGGTCGAACACTGAAGCTTTCTTT. The encoded protein is CASSYNPGQGSNTEAFF.

The V call is TRBV29-1, the J call TRBJ2-1; D may be TRBD1 or TRBD2 (5 bases each). CDR1 and CDR2 (germline): SQVTM, ANQGSEA. V lost 0 bases to trimming and J lost 0 bases, with 15 bases between them. The CDR3 runs 17 residues. CDR3 coding DNA: TGCAGCGTTGAAGATCCGGGACCGACCAGCTCCTACAATGAGCAGTTCTTC. Protein sequence: CSVEDPGPTSSYNEQFF.